This T cell receptor (beta chain) was captured in a study of blood T cell repertoires in COVID-19. Across the study: Researchers got acute and convalescent COVID-19 samples from the United States, Italy and Spain. Sample material is recorded as cDNA or gDNA derived from T cells, B-cell-depleted T cells, or PBMCs.

The CDR3 extends over 15 amino acids. Per germline, CDR1 SGHVS and CDR2 FQNEAQ. Trimming took off 4 bases at V and 0 bases at J, with 10 bases between the two ends. As originally analysed: Cell counts per sample came from amplifying reference gene primers. Profiling relied on immunoSEQ multiplex PCR, and the TCRdb table lists in-frame clones only, not all of them. The V and J calls and clone size were taken over from that table, and D and trimming were inferred from the DNA. The table shows about 140,000 clones, with approximately 89% occurring only once. This TCR derives from a human donor in a cohort sampled during active COVID-19. The gene calls are TRBV7-8 and TRBJ1-3, with D possibly matching TRBD1 (5 bases). Material: peripheral blood. The CDR3 reads CASSSGGGSGNTIYF. CDR3 coding DNA: TGTGCCAGCAGCTCGGGGGGGGGCTCTGGAAACACCATATATTTT. The whole variable domain, filled in from reference TRBV7-8 and TRBJ1-3, reads GAGVSQSPRYKVAKRGQDVALRCDPISGHVSLFWYQQALGQGPEFLTYFQNEAQLDKSGLPSDRFFAERPEGSVSTLKIQRTQQEDSAVYLCASSSGGGSGNTIYFGEGSWLTVV.